This TCR beta chain was sequenced in a study of CD8 T cells in ankylosing spondylitis. This clonotype was detected ten times or more. TCRdb itself ran the 5' RACE reads through MiXCR, one entry per CDR3 protein. The table shows more than 60,000 distinct CDR3 sequences, with about 5.4% occurring only once. J lost 8 bases, V lost 4 bases, and 7 bases had no gene match. Germline V CDR1 and CDR2: MNHEY, SVGAGI. The CDR3 contains 14 residues. Specimen: blood, either unsorted or a sorted T cell fraction (not recorded which). This receptor was taken from a male donor with ankylosing spondylitis or in good health (not recorded which). The chain employs TRBV6-5 and TRBJ2-2; 7 nucleotides align to TRBD1. The CDR3 sequence is CASSLRTGSGELFF. The CDR3 region has the DNA TGTGCCAGCAGTTTGAGGACAGGCTCGGGGGAGCTGTTTTTT.